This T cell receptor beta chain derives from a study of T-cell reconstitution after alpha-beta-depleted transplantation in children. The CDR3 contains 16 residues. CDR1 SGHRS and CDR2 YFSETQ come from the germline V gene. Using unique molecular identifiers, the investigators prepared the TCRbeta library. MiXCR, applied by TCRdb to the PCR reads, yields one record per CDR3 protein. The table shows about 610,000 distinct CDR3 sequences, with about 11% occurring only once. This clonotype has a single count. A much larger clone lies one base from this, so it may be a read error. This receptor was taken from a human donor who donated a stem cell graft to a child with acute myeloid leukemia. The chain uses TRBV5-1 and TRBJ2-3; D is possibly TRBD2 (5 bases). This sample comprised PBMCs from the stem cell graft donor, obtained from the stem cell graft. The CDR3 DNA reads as TGCTCCAGCAGCTTAATTCCCGGACTCCTCCAGGATACGCAGTATTTT. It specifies CSSSLIPGLLQDTQYF.